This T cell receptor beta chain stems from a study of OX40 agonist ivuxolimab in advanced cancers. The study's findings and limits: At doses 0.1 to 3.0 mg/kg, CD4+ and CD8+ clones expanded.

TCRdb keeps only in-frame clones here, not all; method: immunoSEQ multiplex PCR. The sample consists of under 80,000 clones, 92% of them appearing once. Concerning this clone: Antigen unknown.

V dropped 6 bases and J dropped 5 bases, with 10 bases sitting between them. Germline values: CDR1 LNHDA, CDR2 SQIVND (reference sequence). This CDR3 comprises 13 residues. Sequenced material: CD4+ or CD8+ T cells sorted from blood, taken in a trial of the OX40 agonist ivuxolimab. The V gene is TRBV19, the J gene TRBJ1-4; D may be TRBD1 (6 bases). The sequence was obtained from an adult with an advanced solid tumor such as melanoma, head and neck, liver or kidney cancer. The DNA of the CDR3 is TGTGCCAGTAGGGACAGAAAAAATGAAAAACTGTTTTTT. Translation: CASRDRKNEKLFF.